A single sample is the source of the 13 T cell receptor beta chains below, sequenced in a study of cytomegalovirus exposure and HLA in healthy donors. Vbeta (60) and Jbeta (13) primers were used in the PCR. Clones were read by immunoSEQ multiplex PCR, and TCRdb kept only the in-frame ones, dropping some. Counted here are 170,000 or so clones, 75% to 90% occurring once; the ten biggest clones make up 6% to 7.5%. Sequencing was performed on PBMCs. Receptors were obtained from a man aged 25-40 years in good health and CMV-seropositive.

The gene calls are TRBV2 and TRBJ1-2, with 9 bases that match TRBD1. The CDR3 extends over 12 amino acids. Germline CDR1 SNHLY, CDR2 FYNNEI. V lost 8 bases to trimming and J lost 7 bases; unmatched junction nucleotides: 5. The CDR3 DNA reads as TGTGCCAGCCAGACGGGACAGGGTGGCTACACCTTC. This gives the protein CASQTGQGGYTF.

The CDR3 spells CASSLRGHSYEQYF. For the CDR3, the DNA is TGTGCCAGCAGTTTAAGGGGCCACTCCTACGAGCAGTACTTC. This chain uses TRBV27 with TRBJ2-7; TRBD1 might be the D (5 bases). The CDR3 covers 14 residues. Between the trimmed V and J ends, which lost 2 bases and 0 bases, there was a span of 8 bases. Germline V gives CDR1 MNHEY, CDR2 SMNVEV (reference sequence).

This sequence joins TRBV11-3 and TRBJ2-7, with D maybe TRBD2 (5 bases). The CDR3 is 13 residues long. The V end was cut by 5 bases, the J end by 2 bases, with 10 bases between. Germline V gene lookup returns CDR1 SGHNT and CDR2 YENEEA. The CDR3 DNA reads as TGTGCCAGCAGCCTGAGGGTTACCTACGAGCAGTACTTC. Translating it yields CASSLRVTYEQYF.

The gene calls are TRBV10-1 and TRBJ2-3, with 8 bases lining up with TRBD2. Germline assignment: CDR1 WNHNN and CDR2 SYGVQD (reference sequence). This CDR3 comprises 16 residues. V was clipped by 0 bases and J by 4 bases; unmatched bases: 6. CDR3 sequence: CASSESSTGGPDTQYF. CDR3 nucleotide sequence: TGCGCCAGCAGTGAGTCTTCAACGGGGGGGCCAGATACGCAGTATTTT.

This sequence joins TRBV29-1 and TRBJ2-7; 7 bases match TRBD1. This CDR3 is built from 15 residues. Germline-derived CDR1 and CDR2 are SQVTM and ANQGSEA. Trimming at V came to 6 bases and at J to 2 bases, leaving 13 bases not matched to a gene. The CDR3 sequence: CSVGTGEGSTYEQYF. CDR3 in DNA: TGCAGCGTCGGAACAGGGGAAGGGTCGACCTACGAGCAGTACTTC.

The chain couples TRBV27 to TRBJ1-2; 9 bases line up with TRBD1. Germline CDR1 and CDR2: MNHEY and SMNVEV (reference sequence). This CDR3 is built from 15 residues. V lost 6 bases to trimming and J lost 2 bases; unmatched junction nucleotides: 7. The CDR3 here is CASRSQGAINYGYTF. CDR3 nucleotides: TGTGCCAGCAGATCACAGGGGGCGATCAACTATGGCTACACCTTC.

This sequence joins TRBV5-4 and TRBJ2-4; TRBD2 is a possible D gene (5 bases). The length of the CDR3 is 18 residues. Germline V gives CDR1 SGHNT, CDR2 YYREEE (reference sequence). V was pared by 3 bases and J by 0 bases, with 19 bases between. The DNA for the CDR3 is TGTGCCAGCAGCTCGAGGGCCATCAGCGTTCTAGCCAAAAACATTCAGTACTTC. This codes for CASSSRAISVLAKNIQYF.

This clone showed up just a few times. This chain joins TRBV6-4 and TRBJ2-2, with a tentative D call TRBD1 (5 bases). The CDR3 is 14 residues long. CDR1 and CDR2 (germline): MRHNA, SNTAGT. The V gene lost 7 bases and the J gene lost 2 bases, with 11 bases spanning the gap. The CDR3 spells CASKSGQNTGELFF. DNA for the CDR3: TGTGCCAGCAAGTCTGGACAAAACACCGGGGAGCTGTTTTTT.

This clone was observed once. Other DNA sequences within the sample encode an identical CDR3. J is TRBJ2-7 and V is TRBV4-1, with D unclear. The germline CDR1 and CDR2 sequences are MGHRA and YSYEKL. The CDR3 consists of 15 residues. Trimming pared 1 base from V and 0 bases from J, leaving 10 bases between. The CDR3 here is CASSQAVRSSYEQYF. The CDR3 coding sequence is TGCGCCAGCAGCCAAGCAGTCAGGTCCTCCTACGAGCAGTACTTC.

The rearrangement uses TRBV6-5 and TRBJ2-7; TRBD2 agrees at 9 bases. The CDR3 is 16 amino acids. V was clipped by 4 bases and J by 0 bases; unmatched bases: 7. CDR1 and CDR2 (germline): MNHEY, SVGAGI. In DNA form, the CDR3 reads TGTGCCAGCAGTTCCCCCAGCGGGGGGCCCTCCTACGAGCAGTACTTC. It is translated as CASSSPSGGPSYEQYF.

This clone came up once. One end of the junction fails to match germline, which may point to a read error. The genes are TRBV7-9 and TRBJ2-3, with a possible D match to TRBD2 (5 bases). Germline CDR1 is SEHNR and CDR2 is FQNEAQ (reference sequence). The CDR3 sequence is 15 residues long. The CDR3 reads CSSSLGAPNTDTQYF. CDR3 nucleotides: TGTTCCAGCAGCTTGGGAGCCCCGAACACAGATACGCAGTATTTT. Drawing the rest from reference TRBV7-9 and TRBJ2-3, the complete variable domain is DTGVSQNPRHKITKRGQNVTFRCDPISEHNRLYWYRQTLGQGPEFLTYFQNEAQLEKSRLLSDRFSAERPKGSFSTLEIQRTEQGDSAMYLCSSSLGAPNTDTQYFGPGTRLTVL.

The chain combines TRBV4-2 with TRBJ1-5; tentatively, D is TRBD1 (5 bases). The V end was cut by 1 base, the J end by 11 bases, with 18 bases between. CDR1 and CDR2 (germline): LGHNA, YNFKEQ. The CDR3 spans 15 residues. The CDR3 DNA is TGTGCCAGCAGCCAAGTATTGACAGCTCCGTCCGCCCAGCATTTT. Amino acid sequence: CASSQVLTAPSAQHF.

This clone was picked up one time. V is TRBV29-1 and J is TRBJ1-2; D unresolved. V was pared by 4 bases and J by 4 bases, with 7 bases between. The V gene's germline CDR1 is SQVTM and CDR2 ANQGSEA. The CDR3 consists of 11 residues. Here the CDR3 DNA reads TGCAGCGTTGGGGCAGCCTATGGCTACACCTTC. The encoded protein is CSVGAAYGYTF.